The 10 T cell receptor beta chains given below trace back to one sample, sequenced in a study of T cells in tuberculosis. Assay used: immunoSEQ multiplex PCR; TCRdb lists only in-frame clones, some missing. The sample lists 20,000 to 25,000 clones, just over 90% occurring once. The source material was PBMCs. These receptors originate from a donor aged 10 to 29 with latent tuberculosis or without tuberculosis infection. Some clones in this sample may be carry-over from other donors' samples.

The J gene is TRBJ2-7, the V gene TRBV4-1; 13 bases match TRBD2. V was clipped by 3 bases and J by 6 bases; unmatched bases: 5. CDR1 is MGHRA, CDR2 YSYEKL, per germline. The CDR3 sequence is 15 residues long. CDR3: CASSHGLAGDGEQYF. For the CDR3, the DNA is TGCGCCAGCAGCCACGGACTAGCGGGAGACGGCGAGCAGTACTTC.

This chain's CDR3 is CAWSWRQINTEAFF. CDR3 coding DNA: TGTGCCTGGAGTTGGAGACAGATAAACACTGAAGCTTTCTTT. The gene calls are TRBV30 and TRBJ1-1, with D tentatively TRBD1 (5 bases). Trimming took 2 bases from V and 2 from J, leaving 12 bases between them. The CDR3 is 14 amino acids. From germline, CDR1 is GTSNPN and CDR2 SVGIG (reference sequence).

The chain uses TRBV14 and TRBJ1-2; D is possibly TRBD1 (5 bases). Trimming cost V 6 bases and J 7 bases, with 21 bases left between them. The CDR3 extends over 15 amino acids. Germline V gene lookup returns CDR1 SGHDN and CDR2 FVKESK. The CDR3 region is CASRNKGQTPGGYTF. The CDR3 coding sequence is TGTGCCAGCAGAAACAAAGGACAAACCCCAGGTGGCTACACCTTC.

The V and J genes are TRBV12-5 and TRBJ2-3; unclear D gene. The CDR3 is made up of 13 amino acids. Trimming removed 3 bases at V and 8 bases at J, with 12 bases between. Germline V CDR1 and CDR2: LGHNT, FRNRAP. The CDR3: CASGFVDGGTQYF. Here the CDR3 DNA reads TGTGCTAGTGGTTTCGTCGACGGCGGTACGCAGTATTTT.

The genes are TRBV6-6 and TRBJ1-1, with TRBD1 identical over 7 bases. CDR1 is MNHNY and CDR2 is SVGAGI in the germline V gene (reference sequence). The CDR3 contains 15 residues. V trimming: 7 bases; J trimming: 1 base; junction bases outside the gene matches: 9. The CDR3 protein is CASTLGGTKNTEAFF. For the CDR3, the DNA is TGTGCCAGCACCCTAGGGGGCACCAAGAACACTGAAGCTTTCTTT.

The chain is built from TRBV18 and TRBJ2-7; a possible D gene is TRBD2 (6 bases). Trimming cost V 3 bases and J 2 bases, with 17 bases left between them. Germline values: CDR1 KGHSH, CDR2 LQKENI. This CDR3 comprises 16 residues. In DNA, the CDR3 is TGTGCCAGCTCACCGATCTCGGGACTGGTTACCTACGAGCAGTACTTC. Its protein is CASSPISGLVTYEQYF.

V gene TRBV7-9 combines with J gene TRBJ1-1, with D hard to call. The CDR3 has 12 residues. V lost 1 base and J lost 5, with 5 bases in between. Germline lookup yields CDR1 SEHNR and CDR2 FQNEAQ (reference sequence). The CDR3 sequence: CASSLVRTEAFF. CDR3 nucleotides: TGTGCCAGCAGCTTAGTGAGAACTGAAGCTTTCTTT. The full variable domain, with the rest looked up from reference TRBV7-9 and TRBJ1-1, is DTGVSQNPRHKITKRGQNVTFRCDPISEHNRLYWYRQTLGQGPEFLTYFQNEAQLEKSRLLSDRFSAERPKGSFSTLEIQRTEQGDSAMYLCASSLVRTEAFFGQGTRLTVV.

This chain's CDR3 is CASSNPGQGDTEAFF. The CDR3 nucleotides read TGTGCCAGCAGTAACCCGGGACAGGGGGACACTGAAGCTTTCTTT. The rearrangement joins TRBV25-1 to TRBJ1-1; 11 nucleotides line up with TRBD1. CDR3 size: 15 residues. CDR1 and CDR2 (germline): MGHDK, SYGVNS. The J segment lost 3 bases and the V segment lost 5 bases, leaving 5 bases of the junction unmatched. Looking up the rest from reference TRBV25-1 and TRBJ1-1 gives the full variable domain: EADIYQTPRYLVIGTGKKITLECSQTMGHDKMYWYQQDPGMELHLIHYSYGVNSTEKGDLSSESTVSRIRTEHFPLTLESARPSHTSQYLCASSNPGQGDTEAFFGQGTRLTVV.

This clone has just one count. The V call is TRBV7-9, the J call TRBJ2-1; no clear D. Between the trimmed V and J ends, which lost 4 bases and 4 bases, there was a span of 11 bases. CDR1 and CDR2 (germline): SEHNR, FQNEAQ (reference sequence). The CDR3 is 14 residues long. Here the CDR3 DNA reads TGTGCCAGCAGCTCCCGTGCGGAGTACAATGAGCAGTTCTTC. This gives the protein CASSSRAEYNEQFF. Filled out from reference TRBV7-9 and TRBJ2-1, the complete variable domain reads DTGVSQNPRHKITKRGQNVTFRCDPISEHNRLYWYRQTLGQGPEFLTYFQNEAQLEKSRLLSDRFSAERPKGSFSTLEIQRTEQGDSAMYLCASSSRAEYNEQFFGPGTRLTVL.

The chain has TRBV11-2 and TRBJ1-5, with 7 bases matching TRBD1. CDR3 length: 11 residues. Trimming at V came to 6 bases and at J to 16 bases, leaving 9 bases not matched to a gene. Germline CDR1 SGHAT, CDR2 FQNNGV. The CDR3 DNA sequence: TGTGCCAGCAGACACCAGACAGGGACCCATTTT. Amino acids: CASRHQTGTHF. The full variable domain, with the rest looked up from reference TRBV11-2 and TRBJ1-5, is EAGVAQSPRYKIIEKRQSVAFWCNPISGHATLYWYQQILGQGPKLLIQFQNNGVVDDSQLPKDRFSAERLKGVDSTLKIQPAKLEDSAVYLCASRHQTGTHFGDGTRLSIL.